The 14 T cell receptor beta chains presented below share a single source sample, sequenced in a study of PD-1 blockade in classical Hodgkin lymphoma. Produced via immunoSEQ multiplex PCR; TCRdb's table is partial and in-frame only. The repertoire holds roughly 17,000 clones, with roughly 80% as singletons. Noted time point: cycle 4 day 1 (C4D1), after more than five weeks of nivolumab. Relapses following autologous stem cell transplantation were seen in all patients, with brentuximab vedotin exposure varying. The sample here was peripheral blood mononuclear cells (PBMCs), taken before the fourth cycle of nivolumab. Every receptor here comes from a human donor with classical Hodgkin lymphoma.

The rearrangement uses TRBV14 and TRBJ1-3; tentatively, D is TRBD1 (5 bases). From germline, CDR1 is SGHDN and CDR2 FVKESK. The CDR3 loop spans 16 amino acids. Trimming shortened V by 1 base and J by 3 bases, and 13 bases separated the two germline ends. The CDR3 spells CASSQVRGRGGNTIYF. The DNA of the CDR3 is TGTGCCAGCAGCCAAGTGAGGGGAAGAGGTGGAAACACCATATATTTT.

Here the CDR3 reads CASSPLGPYEQYF. CDR3 coding DNA: TGTGCCAGCAGCCCCCTGGGGCCCTACGAGCAGTACTTC. The J gene is TRBJ2-7, the V gene TRBV7-9; D is possibly TRBD1 (5 bases). The CDR3 spans 13 residues. CDR1 and CDR2 from the germline V gene are SEHNR and FQNEAQ (reference sequence). Trimming removed 5 bases from V and 2 bases from J, with 10 bases in between.

The J gene is TRBJ2-3, the V gene TRBV7-2; D perhaps matches TRBD2 (6 bases). Germline V lookup: CDR1 SGHTA, CDR2 FQGNSA. Trimming cost V 0 bases and J 0 bases, with 7 bases left between them. The CDR3 is 15 amino acids. The CDR3 spells CASSLARGSTDTQYF. The CDR3 nucleotides are TGTGCCAGCAGCTTAGCACGGGGGAGCACAGATACGCAGTATTTT. The whole variable domain, remainder taken from reference TRBV7-2 and TRBJ2-3, is GAGVSQSPSNKVTEKGKDVELRCDPISGHTALYWYRQSLGQGLEFLIYFQGNSAPDKSGLPSDRFSAERTGGSVSTLTIQRTQQEDSAVYLCASSLARGSTDTQYFGPGTRLTVL.

J is TRBJ2-1 and V is TRBV5-5; D perhaps matches TRBD1 (5 bases). V was cut by 7 bases and J by 6 bases, with 20 bases left in between. CDR1 and CDR2 from the germline V gene are SGHKS and YYEKEE (reference sequence). This CDR3 has 15 residues. The CDR3 DNA is TGTGCCAGCTTCCTCGGCAGGGTTTTGAGCAATGAGCAGTTCTTC. Its translation: CASFLGRVLSNEQFF.

The chain has TRBV14 and TRBJ1-3; no clear D. V was clipped by 5 bases and J by 0 bases, with 8 bases between them. Germline CDR1 SGHDN, CDR2 FVKESK. The CDR3 is 14 amino acids. Here the CDR3 DNA reads TGTGCCAGCAGCATCTGGGGCTCTGGAAACACCATATATTTT. This translates into CASSIWGSGNTIYF.

The gene calls are TRBV7-9 and TRBJ2-1; D unclear. With 3 bases removed from V and 2 bases from J, the gap between germline ends came to 11 bases. Germline V CDR1 and CDR2: SEHNR, FQNEAQ (reference sequence). There are 15 residues in the CDR3. The CDR3 coding sequence is TGTGCCAGCAGCTTCCATTTCCCCACCTACAATGAGCAGTTCTTC. Encoded protein: CASSFHFPTYNEQFF.

V gene TRBV7-9 combines with J gene TRBJ2-1; D possibly corresponds to TRBD2 (6 bases). V shed 5 bases and J shed 9 bases, with 29 bases lying between them. Germline CDR1 reads SEHNR; CDR2 reads FQNEAQ (reference sequence). The CDR3 sequence is 18 residues long. The CDR3 DNA reads TGTGCCAGCAGCGAAGCACGCGGGTTAACTAGCTCCGCAGGTGAGCAGTTCTTC. Its translation is CASSEARGLTSSAGEQFF.

The rearrangement links TRBV19 to TRBJ1-1; 12 nucleotides match TRBD1. The V gene's germline CDR1 is LNHDA and CDR2 SQIVND (reference sequence). The V gene end was trimmed by 5 bases and the J gene end by 10 bases; junction bases not matched to a gene: 2. The CDR3 length is 12 residues. The CDR3 spells CASSGTGGRAFF. As DNA, the CDR3 is TGTGCCAGTAGTGGGACAGGGGGCCGAGCTTTCTTT.

This sequence joins TRBV12-5 and TRBJ1-5; 9 bases line up with TRBD1. V lost 6 bases, J lost 7 bases, and 10 bases stayed unmatched. Looked up from germline, CDR1 is LGHNT and CDR2 is FRNRAP. This CDR3 comprises 15 residues. This CDR3 is CASGPGTGSEQPQHF. The CDR3 nucleotides read TGTGCTAGTGGACCCGGGACAGGGAGTGAGCAGCCCCAGCATTTT. The entire variable domain, with the rest obtained from reference TRBV12-5 and TRBJ1-5, is as follows: DARVTQTPRHKVTEMGQEVTMRCQPILGHNTVFWYRQTMMQGLELLAYFRNRAPLDDSGMPKDRFSAEMPDATLATLKIQPSEPRDSAVYFCASGPGTGSEQPQHFGDGTRLSIL.

V usage is TRBV5-1 and J usage is TRBJ2-3; D is perhaps TRBD2 (6 bases). Germline CDR1 is SGHRS and CDR2 is YFSETQ. The V end was cut by 5 bases, the J end by 0 bases, with 13 bases between. This CDR3 comprises 15 residues. The chain's CDR3 is CASRSTGTSTDTQYF. The CDR3 DNA sequence: TGCGCCAGCAGGTCAACCGGGACTAGCACAGATACGCAGTATTTT.

This clone was seen only once. The sample carries other DNA sequences with the same CDR3. This chain joins TRBV7-3 and TRBJ2-2, with 8 bases fitting TRBD1. The germline V gene has CDR1 SGHTA and CDR2 FQGTGA. Losses at the gene ends were 4 bases for V and 6 bases for J; bases not matched to a gene: 1. The CDR3 is 13 amino acids. The CDR3 reads CASSSQGAGELFF. For the CDR3, the DNA is TGTGCCAGCAGCTCACAGGGGGCCGGGGAGCTGTTTTTT.

This clone was recorded once. V is TRBV6-1 and J is TRBJ1-3; D uncertain. Trimming shortened V by 3 bases and J by 0 bases, and 12 bases separated the two germline ends. The CDR3 is 16 residues long. CDR1 and CDR2 (germline): MNHNS, SASEGT. The CDR3 DNA reads as TGTGCCAGCAGTGACACATCAGGAATCTCTGGAAACACCATATATTTT. Residues: CASSDTSGISGNTIYF.

CDR3 bases: TGTGCCAGCAGCTTCGTGGGAGAAAAACTGTTTTTT. It codes for CASSFVGEKLFF. This sequence joins TRBV7-9 and TRBJ1-4; no reliable D call. The CDR3 runs to 12 residues. Trimming cost V 3 bases and J 8 bases, with 7 bases left between them. Per germline, CDR1 SEHNR and CDR2 FQNEAQ (reference sequence).

The chain recombines TRBV9 with TRBJ2-5, with TRBD2 as a possible D gene (6 bases). Germline CDR1 and CDR2: SGDLS and YYNGEE. Trimming stripped 3 bases from V and 5 bases from J, with 11 bases between. There are 13 residues in the CDR3. CDR3 in DNA: TGTGCCAGCAGCGGCGGGGCAATGGAGACCCAGTACTTC. It is translated as CASSGGAMETQYF.